This TCR beta chain originates from a study of blood T cell repertoires in COVID-19. Study information: Material from acute and convalescent COVID-19 was sourced from the United States, Italy and Spain. From T cells, B-cell-depleted T cells, or PBMCs came the material, which was cDNA or gDNA.

This CDR3 has 14 amino acids. The V segment lost 4 bases and the J segment 1 base; nucleotides outside the gene matches: 0. The V gene's germline CDR1 is MNHNY and CDR2 SVGAGI (reference sequence). Data came from immunoSEQ multiplex PCR; TCRdb stores just in-frame clones and leaves some out. Seen here are hundreds of thousands of clones, over 75% observed once, and the top ten hold 8.6%. This clone was found once. V usage is TRBV6-6 and J usage is TRBJ1-2; 10 bases agree with TRBD1. The sequenced material came from peripheral blood. The TCR sequence derives from a human donor in a cohort sampled during active COVID-19. The CDR3 DNA reads TGTGCCAGCAGTTGGGACAGGGGTAACTATGGCTACACCTTC. Its translation is CASSWDRGNYGYTF.